These 3 T cell receptor beta chains were all obtained from the same sample, sequenced in a study of T cells in Graves' hyperthyroidism and ophthalmopathy. Using RNA transcripts as the source, TCR beta CDR3 regions were amplified. Using the HTBI primer set, a first-round RT-PCR was run on the TCR CDR3. MiXCR was run by TCRdb on the multiplex PCR reads, yielding one entry per CDR3 protein. This table has about 420,000 distinct CDR3 sequences, 15% to 19% appearing once. Sequenced sample: blood. The source is a woman aged 18-29 years with Graves' hyperthyroidism.

The chain combines TRBV29-1 with TRBJ2-5, with TRBD1 as a possible D gene (5 bases). Germline V gene sequence: CDR1 SQVTM, CDR2 ANQGSEA. The CDR3 runs 18 residues. V lost 1 base and J lost 5, with 26 bases in between. The CDR3 sequence: CSVEGGIRRGLGRETQYF. The CDR3 DNA sequence: TGCAGCGTTGAAGGGGGAATAAGAAGGGGTCTAGGTCGGGAGACCCAGTACTTC.

This clonotype has a handful of counts. The chain carries TRBV7-8 and TRBJ2-5, with unresolved D. CDR1 SGHVS and CDR2 FQNEAQ come from the germline V gene. The ends were cut back, 5 bases at V and 0 bases at J, with 7 bases in the middle. The CDR3 covers 13 residues. CDR3 nucleotides: TGTGCCAGCAGCCTCATGTACCAAGAGACCCAGTACTTC. Its translation is CASSLMYQETQYF.

The chain has TRBV20-1 and TRBJ1-4; no reliable D call. CDR3 length equals 14 residues. Germline V gives CDR1 DFQATT, CDR2 SNEGSKA (reference sequence). V was trimmed by 6 bases and J by 5 bases, leaving 16 bases between them. CDR3 nucleotide sequence: TGCAGTGCCAAACGGGATAATAGCAATGAAAAACTGTTTTTT. Residues: CSAKRDNSNEKLFF.